What follows are 28 T cell receptor beta chains derived from one specimen sequenced in a study of cytomegalovirus exposure and HLA in healthy donors. PCR involved 60 Vbeta and 13 Jbeta primers. Sequencing was performed with immunoSEQ multiplex PCR; in TCRdb, only in-frame clones are kept and a portion is missing. The sample shows roughly 120,000 clones, approximately 70% of them seen only once. Sequencing input: PBMCs. All receptors derive from a man aged 25 to 40 in good health and CMV-seropositive.

The chain couples TRBV27 to TRBJ2-3; TRBD2 agrees at 13 bases. Unmatched junction bases numbered 10, after V lost 3 bases and J lost 4 bases. This CDR3 is built from 18 residues. Germline V gene lookup returns CDR1 MNHEY and CDR2 SMNVEV (reference sequence). The DNA for the CDR3 is TGTGCCAGCAGTTTGTCCGTGATCGGACTAGCGGGAGCAGATACGCAGTATTTT. This gives the protein CASSLSVIGLAGADTQYF.

CDR3 nucleotides: TGTGCCAGCAGCGCCGGGACAGGGAGGTTACAGCCCCAGCATTTT. It translates to CASSAGTGRLQPQHF. This chain links TRBV7-9 with TRBJ1-5; 9 bases map to TRBD1. In germline, CDR1 is SEHNR, CDR2 FQNEAQ (reference sequence). V lost 5 bases to trimming and J lost 7 bases; unmatched junction nucleotides: 9. The CDR3 loop spans 15 amino acids.

The CDR3 loop reads CASSRLAAVQGGNEQFF. In DNA form, the CDR3 reads TGTGCCAGCAGTCGATTGGCGGCGGTACAGGGGGGGAATGAGCAGTTCTTC. The rearrangement links TRBV14 to TRBJ2-1; D possibly corresponds to TRBD1 (8 bases). The length of the CDR3 is 17 residues. The V and J ends lost 6 bases and 7 bases respectively, with 25 bases between them. In germline, CDR1 is SGHDN, CDR2 FVKESK.

J is TRBJ2-5 and V is TRBV29-1; a possible D gene is TRBD1 (6 bases). V lost 5 bases, J lost 5 bases, and 15 bases lay in between. Germline V gene lookup returns CDR1 SQVTM and CDR2 ANQGSEA. The CDR3 spans 13 residues. CDR3 nucleotides: TGCAGCGTTAAGGCTACAGGGATCGAGACCCAGTACTTC. Translation: CSVKATGIETQYF.

The rearrangement links TRBV19 to TRBJ1-4; a possible D gene is TRBD1 (6 bases). V lost 7 bases and J lost 8, with 17 bases in between. The germline CDR1 and CDR2 sequences are LNHDA and SQIVND (reference sequence). CDR3 length equals 14 residues. CDR3: CASTKQGMGEKLFF. DNA for the CDR3: TGTGCCAGTACCAAACAGGGTATGGGGGAAAAACTGTTTTTT.

This CDR3 is CASSSFLAGVIETQYF. CDR3 nucleotides: TGTGCCAGCAGTTCATTCCTAGCGGGAGTAATAGAGACCCAGTACTTC. The V and J genes are TRBV6-5 and TRBJ2-5; 10 nucleotides line up with TRBD2. Trimming cost V 4 bases and J 4 bases; bases outside gene matches: 9. Germline loops: CDR1 MNHEY, CDR2 SVGAGI. There are 16 residues in the CDR3.

This clone showed up just a few times. The chain employs TRBV29-1 and TRBJ2-1; 12 bases map to TRBD2. Germline lookup yields CDR1 SQVTM and CDR2 ANQGSEA. With V trimmed by 6 bases and J by 1 base, 4 bases remained unmatched. The CDR3 is made up of 15 amino acids. CDR3 sequence: CSVDLAGGSYNEQFF. CDR3 DNA: TGCAGCGTCGATCTAGCGGGAGGGTCCTACAATGAGCAGTTCTTC.

The sample holds a few counts of this clone. V and J are TRBV6-5 and TRBJ2-2, with D unresolved. The CDR3 has 13 amino acids. Germline V lookup: CDR1 MNHEY, CDR2 SVGAGI. V lost 0 bases and J lost 6, with 5 bases in between. For the CDR3, the DNA is TGTGCCAGCAGTTACTCTCGTGCCGGGGAGCTGTTTTTT. This sequence encodes CASSYSRAGELFF.

The V call is TRBV18, the J call TRBJ2-1, with 7 bases identical to TRBD1. V shed 3 bases, J shed 8 bases, and the junction held 7 bases outside the gene matches. CDR3 size: 14 residues. Germline V gene data show CDR1 as KGHSH and CDR2 as LQKENI. CDR3: CASSPTNRGDEQFF. CDR3 nucleotides: TGTGCCAGCTCACCCACCAACAGGGGAGATGAGCAGTTCTTC.

J is TRBJ2-3 and V is TRBV9; maybe TRBD2 (7 bases). V lost 3 bases and J 2 bases, leaving 10 bases between the germline ends. The V gene's germline CDR1 is SGDLS and CDR2 YYNGEE. The CDR3 has 14 amino acids. CDR3 amino acids: CASSAGGLTDTQYF. The CDR3 region has the DNA TGTGCCAGCAGCGCCGGGGGGCTCACAGATACGCAGTATTTT.

The chain has TRBV5-1 and TRBJ2-3; D possibly corresponds to TRBD2 (5 bases). Germline V gene sequence: CDR1 SGHRS, CDR2 YFSETQ. The V and J ends lost 4 bases and 2 bases respectively, with 11 bases between them. This CDR3 is built from 14 residues. Here the CDR3 DNA reads TGCGCCAGCAGCCCGGAGGCCTCCACAGATACGCAGTATTTT. It specifies CASSPEASTDTQYF.

The chain uses TRBV28 and TRBJ1-1; TRBD1 might be the D (6 bases). From germline, CDR1 is MDHEN and CDR2 SYDVKM. The ends were cut back, 7 bases at V and 2 bases at J, with 17 bases in the middle. The CDR3 is made up of 15 amino acids. The CDR3 sequence: CASNLPDRTNTEAFF. CDR3 nucleotides: TGTGCCAGCAACCTACCCGACAGGACCAACACTGAAGCTTTCTTT.

This chain connects TRBV29-1 to TRBJ1-1; TRBD1 might be the D (6 bases). Germline V lookup: CDR1 SQVTM, CDR2 ANQGSEA. The V end lost 3 bases, the J end lost 7 bases, and 12 bases lay between the germline ends. The length of the CDR3 is 12 residues. CDR3 DNA: TGCAGCGTTGAGTTACAGGGCCTTGAAGCTTTCTTT. Translated: CSVELQGLEAFF.

This clone was seen only a few times. The genes are TRBV19 and TRBJ2-7; 10 nucleotides match TRBD1. The trim removed 9 bases at V and 0 bases at J, leaving 8 bases unmatched. Germline V gene sequence: CDR1 LNHDA, CDR2 SQIVND (reference sequence). This CDR3 has 15 amino acids. Written as DNA, the CDR3 is TGTGCCAGCTCTACGGGACAGGGGACCTCCTACGAGCAGTACGTC. It codes for CASSTGQGTSYEQYV.

This chain joins TRBV6-5 and TRBJ1-2; 8 bases agree with TRBD1. CDR1 and CDR2 (germline): MNHEY, SVGAGI. The length of the CDR3 is 15 residues. The V segment lost 0 bases and the J segment 6 bases; nucleotides outside the gene matches: 6. CDR3 region: CASSYSGQGAHGYTF. The CDR3 bases are TGTGCCAGCAGTTACTCAGGGCAGGGGGCGCATGGCTACACCTTC.

The table lists this clone with a few counts. V gene TRBV27 combines with J gene TRBJ1-5; 10 bases match TRBD1. Germline loops: CDR1 MNHEY, CDR2 SMNVEV (reference sequence). The CDR3 is made up of 15 amino acids. V was clipped by 8 bases and J by 6 bases; unmatched bases: 10. The CDR3 spells CASRPGTGASQPQHF. CDR3 coding DNA: TGTGCCAGCCGGCCTGGGACAGGGGCGAGTCAGCCCCAGCATTTT.

The rearrangement joins TRBV30 to TRBJ2-3, with 9 nucleotides matching TRBD2. CDR3 length: 16 residues. The J segment lost 1 base and the V segment lost 0 bases, leaving 5 bases of the junction unmatched. Per the germline V gene, CDR1 is GTSNPN and CDR2 is SVGIG (reference sequence). CDR3 sequence: CAWSVRRLAGTDTQYF. In DNA, the CDR3 is TGTGCCTGGAGTGTAAGGAGACTAGCGGGCACAGATACGCAGTATTTT.

This chain links TRBV6-6 with TRBJ2-1; D not resolved. Trimming took 0 bases from V and 3 from J, leaving 12 bases between them. Germline lookup yields CDR1 MNHNY and CDR2 SVGAGI (reference sequence). The CDR3 loop spans 16 amino acids. CDR3 amino acids: CASSYSRSRYYNEQFF. In nucleotides, the CDR3 is TGTGCCAGCAGTTACTCGCGTAGCAGATACTACAATGAGCAGTTCTTC.

The chain combines TRBV6-5 with TRBJ1-1; no firm D call. Trimming left V 1 base short and J 1 base short, with 7 bases between. Germline V gene lookup returns CDR1 MNHEY and CDR2 SVGAGI. The CDR3 runs to 14 residues. CDR3 residues: CASSYLRRNTEAFF. CDR3 sequence (DNA): TGTGCCAGCAGTTACTTGCGTCGGAACACTGAAGCTTTCTTT.

Notes on this clone: The junction differs from germline at one of its ends, possibly a read error. As DNA, the CDR3 is TGTGCTAGCAGCACAGGCCGCACAGATACGCAGTATTTT. Encoded protein: CASSTGRTDTQYF. This rearrangement joins TRBV7-7 to TRBJ2-3; possible D gene TRBD1, 5 bases. The CDR3 contains 13 residues. The germline CDR1 and CDR2 sequences are SSHAT and FNYEAQ (reference sequence).

On this clone itself: The junction does not match germline at one end; this may be a read error. The chain employs TRBV4-1 and TRBJ1-1; D may be TRBD1 (6 bases). The CDR3 sequence is 13 residues long. The V gene's germline CDR1 is MGHRA and CDR2 YSYEKL. CDR3 residues: CASSQAIGTEAFF. CDR3 nucleotide sequence: TGCGCCAGCAGTCAAGCCATCGGGACAGAAGCTTTCTTT.

The chain carries TRBV4-3 and TRBJ2-5; 12 bases fit TRBD2. Trimming removed 4 bases from V and 1 base from J; junction bases left unmatched: 4. Germline V gene lookup returns CDR1 LGHNA and CDR2 YSLEER. This CDR3 has 16 amino acids. CDR3 protein: CASSLGTSGFQETQYF. The CDR3 nucleotides read TGCGCCAGCAGCCTTGGGACTAGCGGGTTCCAAGAGACCCAGTACTTC.

CDR3 DNA: TGTGCCAGCAGCCATACAGGGGATAGGGCCTACGAGCAGTACTTC. This sequence encodes CASSHTGDRAYEQYF. The rearrangement links TRBV7-9 to TRBJ2-7; 7 nucleotides match TRBD1. Germline V gives CDR1 SEHNR, CDR2 FQNEAQ (reference sequence). This CDR3 contains 15 residues. V trimming: 5 bases; J trimming: 2 bases; junction bases outside the gene matches: 9.

This clone was detected a few times. V and J are TRBV9 and TRBJ2-5; 12 bases are shared with TRBD1. Trimming took 4 bases from V and 5 from J; bases not matched to a gene: 6. This CDR3 spans 15 amino acids. Germline values: CDR1 SGDLS, CDR2 YYNGEE. Here the CDR3 DNA reads TGTGCCAGCAGCCCGGGACAGGGGGCGTCGGAGACCCAGTACTTC. Its protein product is CASSPGQGASETQYF.

The CDR3 bases are TGTGCCAGCAGTTTCCACACAGATACGCAGTATTTT. It is translated as CASSFHTDTQYF. J is TRBJ2-3 and V is TRBV27, with D uncertain. Trimming pared 3 bases from V and 2 bases from J, leaving 3 bases between. This CDR3 has 12 amino acids. The germline gives CDR1 MNHEY, CDR2 SMNVEV (reference sequence).

This clone appeared a single time. The J gene is TRBJ2-1, the V gene TRBV5-1; 14 nucleotides match TRBD2. Germline V gives CDR1 SGHRS, CDR2 YFSETQ. The CDR3 runs 17 residues. J lost 4 bases, V lost 6 bases, and 9 bases had no gene match. DNA for the CDR3: TGCGCCAGCAATCCGGGACTAGCGGGAGATCAATACAATGAGCAGTTCTTC. Amino acids: CASNPGLAGDQYNEQFF.

This chain links TRBV7-3 with TRBJ2-7; maybe TRBD1 (5 bases). Trimming took 4 bases from V and 3 from J, leaving 10 bases between them. The CDR3 length is 13 residues. The germline V gene has CDR1 SGHTA and CDR2 FQGTGA. As DNA, the CDR3 is TGTGCCAGCAGCTCAGGGCACGGCTACGAGCAGTACTTC. This sequence encodes CASSSGHGYEQYF.

The chain uses TRBV2 and TRBJ2-3; 10 bases align to TRBD2. Germline CDR1 SNHLY, CDR2 FYNNEI. V was pared by 10 bases and J by 2 bases, with 9 bases of the junction left unmatched. This CDR3 region has 15 residues. CDR3 DNA sequence: TGTGCCAACGATAGTAGCGGGGGGTACACAGATACGCAGTATTTT. Residues: CANDSSGGYTDTQYF.